This T cell receptor (beta chain) was retrieved from a study of response to subunit inactivated influenza vaccine. Study results and limitations: The study's authors posited that every seasonal influenza vaccination enlists few new T cells.

TCRdb redid the calling of the RT-PCR reads with MiXCR, one entry per CDR3 protein. Found here are 530,000 or so distinct CDR3 sequences, 12% of them singletons; the top ten hold more than 8.5%. Between the trimmed V and J ends, which lost 0 bases and 6 bases, there was a span of 14 bases. Germline CDR1 and CDR2: LNHNV and YYDKDF (reference sequence). This CDR3 has 15 amino acids. With respect to this clonotype: The antigen is undetermined.

The chain has TRBV15 and TRBJ1-1, with D unclear. The TCR was taken from a man in his fifties or sixties who received an inactivated influenza vaccine. The sample here was PBMCs from blood, taken on the day of vaccination. The CDR3 coding sequence is TGTGCCACCAGCAGAGATAGGAGGATGCGAGCTGAAGCTTTCTTT. Translation gives CATSRDRRMRAEAFF.